This TCR beta chain was recorded in a study of blood T cells in healthy people across ages. Study-level points and caveats: Researchers report that TCR beta diversity correlated strongly with naive T cell percentage.

Germline trimming cut 3 bases from V and 4 bases from J; bases unmatched to any gene: 12. This CDR3 contains 17 residues. Germline CDR1 SGDLS, CDR2 YYNGEE. Healthy Caucasian individuals from Russia aged about 6 to 95 were enrolled as donors. Each donor gave 9 to 10 milliliters of peripheral blood. A second PCR, run for about 6 to 12 cycles, used a sample-barcoded 5' primer plus a J-beta primer mix. In TCRdb, the 5' RACE reads were re-called with MiXCR into one record per CDR3 protein. The sample has 1.5 million to 1.9 million distinct CDR3 sequences, 35% to 45% seen once. Remarks on this clonotype: What it binds is unknown.

The receptor comes from a woman between 18 and 30 years old in good health. The chain is built from TRBV9 and TRBJ1-2; 10 bases are shared with TRBD1. The sequenced material came from blood. The CDR3 region is CASSALDKTGGLYGYTF. CDR3 bases: TGTGCCAGCAGCGCCCTCGACAAGACAGGGGGCCTCTATGGCTACACCTTC.